This T cell receptor beta chain was sequenced in a study of T cells in Graves' hyperthyroidism and ophthalmopathy. Study-level results: Blood samples included most of the expanded thyroid clonotypes exceeding 0.001.

As regards this clonotype: Its antigen is undetermined.

Trimming pared 5 bases from V and 2 bases from J, leaving 15 bases between. Germline V CDR1 and CDR2: MNHEY, SMNVEV (reference sequence). The CDR3 spans 15 residues. TCR beta CDR3 sequences were amplified from RNA transcripts. The HTBI primer set was used in a first-round RT-PCR of the TCR CDR3. TCRdb reanalysed the multiplex PCR reads using MiXCR and keeps one entry per CDR3 protein. The sample yields about 350,000 distinct CDR3 sequences, roughly 13% seen once. This rearrangement joins TRBV27 to TRBJ2-5; a possible D gene is TRBD2 (5 bases). Sequenced material: blood. The sequence derives from a woman aged 30 to 39 with Graves' hyperthyroidism. The CDR3 region is CASSPLGGLQETQYF. The CDR3 DNA is TGTGCCAGCAGTCCGCTAGGAGGATTACAAGAGACCCAGTACTTC.